This T cell receptor (beta chain) was found in a study of identical twins. Study results and caveats: There was more out-of-frame TCR alpha sharing in monozygotic twins than models estimated. For cord blood, abundant beta clonotypes had fewer insertions, unlike memory repertoires, which showed none.

Template switching added a universal primer site; cDNA carried unique molecular identifiers. MiXCR, applied by TCRdb to the 5' RACE reads, yields one record per CDR3 protein. The data show about 890,000 distinct CDR3 sequences, 9% to 15% seen once. Of note for this clonotype: Its target is unknown.

The germline V and J ends were trimmed by 3 bases and 2 bases, with 15 bases remaining between them. This CDR3 is built from 15 residues. Germline CDR1 reads DFQATT; CDR2 reads SNEGSKA (reference sequence). The same sample was also used in a study of yellow fever vaccine responses in identical twins.

Sequenced material: PBMCs. This TCR was sampled from a woman aged 18-30 years in good health. The rearrangement joins TRBV20-1 to TRBJ2-3; D may correspond to TRBD1 or TRBD2 (7 bases each). The DNA for the CDR3 is TGCAGTGCTAGGGGGAGGGGGCAACTCACAGATACGCAGTATTTT. Translated, it gives CSARGRGQLTDTQYF.